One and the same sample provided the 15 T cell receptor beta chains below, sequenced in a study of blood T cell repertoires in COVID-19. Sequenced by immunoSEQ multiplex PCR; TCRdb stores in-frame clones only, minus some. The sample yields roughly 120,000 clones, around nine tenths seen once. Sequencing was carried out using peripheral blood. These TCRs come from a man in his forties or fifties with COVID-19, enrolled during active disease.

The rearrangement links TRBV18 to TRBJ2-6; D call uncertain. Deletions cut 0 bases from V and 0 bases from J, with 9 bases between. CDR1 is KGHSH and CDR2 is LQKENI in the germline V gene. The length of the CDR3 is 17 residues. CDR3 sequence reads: CASSPPGGYSGANVLTF. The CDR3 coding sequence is TGTGCCAGCTCACCACCAGGCGGATACTCTGGGGCCAACGTCCTGACTTTC.

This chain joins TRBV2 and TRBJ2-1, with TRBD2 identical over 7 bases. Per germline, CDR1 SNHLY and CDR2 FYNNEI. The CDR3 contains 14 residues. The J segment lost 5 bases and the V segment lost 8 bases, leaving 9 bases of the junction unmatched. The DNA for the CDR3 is TGTGCCAGCGGGCGGAGCGGGGCCCACAATGAGCAGTTCTTC. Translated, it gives CASGRSGAHNEQFF.

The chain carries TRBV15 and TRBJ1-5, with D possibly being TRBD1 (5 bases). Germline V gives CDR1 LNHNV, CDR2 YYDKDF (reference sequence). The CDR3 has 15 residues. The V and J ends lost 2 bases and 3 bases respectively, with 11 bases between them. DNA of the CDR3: TGTGCCACCAGCAGATCCGGCAGGGACAATCAGCCCCAGCATTTT. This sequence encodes CATSRSGRDNQPQHF.

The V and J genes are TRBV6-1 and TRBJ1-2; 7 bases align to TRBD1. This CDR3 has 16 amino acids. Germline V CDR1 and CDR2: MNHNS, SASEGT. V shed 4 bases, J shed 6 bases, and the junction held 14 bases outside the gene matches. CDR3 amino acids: CASSAMLQGLGDGYTF. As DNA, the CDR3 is TGTGCCAGCAGTGCGATGCTACAGGGGTTGGGGGATGGCTACACCTTC.

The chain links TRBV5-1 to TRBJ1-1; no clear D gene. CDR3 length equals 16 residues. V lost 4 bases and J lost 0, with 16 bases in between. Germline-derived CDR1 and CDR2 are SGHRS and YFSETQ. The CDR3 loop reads CASSPWAPAMNTEAFF. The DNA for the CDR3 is TGCGCCAGCAGCCCGTGGGCTCCCGCCATGAACACTGAAGCTTTCTTT.

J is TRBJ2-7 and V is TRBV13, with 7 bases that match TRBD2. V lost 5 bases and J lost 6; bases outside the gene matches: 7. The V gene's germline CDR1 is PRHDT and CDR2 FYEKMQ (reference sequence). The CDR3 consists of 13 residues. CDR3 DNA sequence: TGTGCCAGCAGCCGAGCGGGATTAGGCGAGCAGTACTTC. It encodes CASSRAGLGEQYF.

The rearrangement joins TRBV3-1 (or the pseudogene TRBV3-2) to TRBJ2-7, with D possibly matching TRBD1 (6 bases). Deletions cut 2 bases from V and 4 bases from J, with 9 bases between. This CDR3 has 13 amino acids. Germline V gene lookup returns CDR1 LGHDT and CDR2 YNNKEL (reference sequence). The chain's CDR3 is CASSQYREYEQYF. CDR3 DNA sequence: TGTGCCAGCAGCCAATACAGGGAATACGAGCAGTACTTC.

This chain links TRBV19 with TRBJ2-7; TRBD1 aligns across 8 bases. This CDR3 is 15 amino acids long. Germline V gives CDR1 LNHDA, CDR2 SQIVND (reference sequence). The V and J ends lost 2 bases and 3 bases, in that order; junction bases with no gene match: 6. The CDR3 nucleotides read TGTGCCAGTAGTATAACCGGGACAGGAGGCTACGAGCAGTACTTC. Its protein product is CASSITGTGGYEQYF.

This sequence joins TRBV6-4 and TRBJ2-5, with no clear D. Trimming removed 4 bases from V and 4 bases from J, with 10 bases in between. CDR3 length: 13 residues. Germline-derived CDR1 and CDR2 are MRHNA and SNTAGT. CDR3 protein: CASSVARGETQYF. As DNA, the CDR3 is TGTGCCAGCAGTGTGGCTCGTGGAGAGACCCAGTACTTC.

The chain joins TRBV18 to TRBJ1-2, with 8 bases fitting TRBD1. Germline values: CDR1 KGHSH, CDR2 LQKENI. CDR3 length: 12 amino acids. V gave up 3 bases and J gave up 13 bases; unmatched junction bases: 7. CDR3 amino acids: CASSPDRGLGTF. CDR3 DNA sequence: TGTGCCAGCTCACCCGACAGGGGCCTAGGCACCTTC.

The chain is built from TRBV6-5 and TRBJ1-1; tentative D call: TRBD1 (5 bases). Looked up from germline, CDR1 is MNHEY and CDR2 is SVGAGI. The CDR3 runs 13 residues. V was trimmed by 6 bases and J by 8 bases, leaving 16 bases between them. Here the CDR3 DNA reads TGTGCCAGCAGAATGGGGCCGGGAGACGAAGCTTTCTTT. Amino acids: CASRMGPGDEAFF.

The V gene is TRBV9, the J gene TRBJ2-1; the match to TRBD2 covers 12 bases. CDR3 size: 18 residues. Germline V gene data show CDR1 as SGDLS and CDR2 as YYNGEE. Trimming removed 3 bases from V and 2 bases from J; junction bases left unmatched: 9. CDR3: CASSAHTLAGGPYNEQFF. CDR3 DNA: TGTGCCAGCAGCGCACACACTCTAGCGGGAGGGCCCTACAATGAGCAGTTCTTC.

The CDR3 coding sequence is TGTGCCAGCGCGGGGGAAACTGAAGCTTTCTTT. Translated, it gives CASAGETEAFF. The V gene is TRBV10-3, the J gene TRBJ1-1, with D maybe TRBD1 (5 bases). This CDR3 has 11 residues. V gave up 10 bases and J gave up 5 bases, with 11 bases separating them. CDR1 is ENHRY and CDR2 is SYGVKD in the germline V gene.

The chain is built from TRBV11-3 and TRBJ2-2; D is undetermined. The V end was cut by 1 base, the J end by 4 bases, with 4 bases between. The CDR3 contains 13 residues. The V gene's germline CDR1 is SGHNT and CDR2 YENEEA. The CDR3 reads CASSLAITGELFF. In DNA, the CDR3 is TGTGCCAGCAGCTTAGCCATCACCGGGGAGCTGTTTTTT.

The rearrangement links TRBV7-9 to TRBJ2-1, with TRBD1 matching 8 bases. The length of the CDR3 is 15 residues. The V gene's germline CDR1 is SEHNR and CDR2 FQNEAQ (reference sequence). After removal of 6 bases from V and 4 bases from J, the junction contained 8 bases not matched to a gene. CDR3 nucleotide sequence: TGTGCCAGCAGGACCCGAGGACAGGGATACAATGAGCAGTTCTTC. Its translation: CASRTRGQGYNEQFF.